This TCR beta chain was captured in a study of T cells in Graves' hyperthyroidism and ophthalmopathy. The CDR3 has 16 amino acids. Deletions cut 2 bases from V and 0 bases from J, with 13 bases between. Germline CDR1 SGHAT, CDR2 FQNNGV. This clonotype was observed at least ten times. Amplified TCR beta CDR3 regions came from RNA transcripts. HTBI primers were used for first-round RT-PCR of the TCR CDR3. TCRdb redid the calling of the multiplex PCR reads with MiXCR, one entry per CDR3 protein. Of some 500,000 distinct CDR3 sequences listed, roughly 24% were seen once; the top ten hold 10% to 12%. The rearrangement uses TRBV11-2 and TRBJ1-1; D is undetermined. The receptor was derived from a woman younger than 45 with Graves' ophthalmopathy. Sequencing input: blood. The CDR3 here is CASSLFNPEMNTEAFF. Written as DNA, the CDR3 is TGTGCCAGCAGCTTATTTAATCCAGAGATGAACACTGAAGCTTTCTTT.